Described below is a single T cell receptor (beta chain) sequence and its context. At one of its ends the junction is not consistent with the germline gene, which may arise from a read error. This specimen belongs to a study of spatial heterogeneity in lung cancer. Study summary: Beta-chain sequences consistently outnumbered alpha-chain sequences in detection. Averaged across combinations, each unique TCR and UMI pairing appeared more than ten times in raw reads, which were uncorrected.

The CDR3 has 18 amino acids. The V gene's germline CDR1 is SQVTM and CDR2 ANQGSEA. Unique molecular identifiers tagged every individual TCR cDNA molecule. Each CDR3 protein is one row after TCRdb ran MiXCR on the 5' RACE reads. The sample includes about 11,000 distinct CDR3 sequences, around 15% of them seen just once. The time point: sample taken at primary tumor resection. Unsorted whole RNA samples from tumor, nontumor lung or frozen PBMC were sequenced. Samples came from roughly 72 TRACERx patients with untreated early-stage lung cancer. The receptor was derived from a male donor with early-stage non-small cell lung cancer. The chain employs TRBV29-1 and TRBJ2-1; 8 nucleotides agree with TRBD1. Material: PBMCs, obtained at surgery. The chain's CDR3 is CSVVPLQGQASSYNEQFF. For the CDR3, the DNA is TGCAGCGTTGTGCCGCTCCAGGGACAGGCGTCCTCCTACAACGAGCAGTTCTTC.